The entry that follows covers one T cell receptor beta chain sequence. Assay: immunoSEQ multiplex PCR; the TCRdb copy retains only in-frame clones and omits some. The sample includes more than 85,000 clones, almost 90% of them seen just once. Indicated time point: after dendritic cell vaccination, including at tumor progression/relapse. The sample comes from a study of glioma-infiltrating T cells after dendritic cell vaccination. V dropped 1 base and J dropped 5 bases, with 18 bases sitting between them. The germline gives CDR1 LGHNA, CDR2 YNFKEQ. This CDR3 has 17 residues. This specimen consisted of blood, obtained after dendritic cell vaccination. This sequence originates from a human donor with glioblastoma. V and J are TRBV4-2 and TRBJ2-1, with a possible D match to TRBD1 (6 bases). The CDR3 loop is CASSQGVRDILNNEQFF. The CDR3 DNA reads as TGTGCCAGCAGCCAAGGTGTTAGGGACATCCTAAACAATGAGCAGTTCTTC.